This entry is about one TCR beta chain. Its antigen is still unknown. Base quality data are lacking; no much larger clone is found one base away. The CDR3 has 13 amino acids, counting the end cysteine and phenylalanine. Only CDR3 DNA remains: 39 bases, in frame from the first base. Germline trimming: 9 bases from V, 7 bases from J; junction bases outside gene matches: 11. CDR1 and CDR2 (ENHRY, SYGVKD) derive from the germline V gene. The immunoSEQ Assay, a bias-controlled multiplex PCR, was used to amplify TCRbeta CDR3 regions from genomic DNA. As for the authors' bioinformatics: Within the assay, amplification of reference gene primers was used to estimate how many nucleated cells each sample contained. To quantify the absolute abundance of each unique TCRbeta CDR3 rearrangement, sequence reads were collapsed and filtered. For each sample, productive Simpson clonality was calculated by taking the square root of Simpson's diversity index across productive rearrangements. Held by TCRdb, this immuneACCESS table contains in-frame sequences only and omits some clones. Under half of the omission traces to an unresolved V gene where checked; the cause of the rest is unknown. Clonal size and the V and J genes are those of that table, whereas D and trimming came from the DNA. Counted in this sample were roughly 250,000 clones; just under 90% of them appeared once. In total, the top ten clones hold over 3.5% of the sample.

This entry belongs to a study of blood T cell repertoires in COVID-19 (dated by TCRdb to 2020 to 2022). Regarding the research as a whole: Collaborator samples came from the United States, Italy and Spain and covered acute and convalescent phases of COVID-19. The prospective study material was composed of cDNA or gDNA derived from T cells, B-cell-depleted T cells, or PBMCs. Subjects who had been exposed to COVID-19, were actively infected with it, or had recovered from it provided the deeply sampled blood TCRbeta repertoires that made up the dataset. The repertoires were released in a freely available public database intended as a resource for research on the immune response to SARS-CoV-2. Samples came from the ongoing ImmuneRACE study (first 160 participants) plus 1,254 subjects from 6 global collaborators. Sample metadata almost always included a de-identified subject ID, COVID-19 status, age in years and sex. HLA class I and class II types, where available, came from metadata supplied by the sample provider rather than from assay-based typing. What the research found in general, with its limitations: How much clinical and demographic metadata was included differed by source and by participant, and the metadata was provided uncurated.

The collaborating institutions used their own protocols to collect whole blood in K2EDTA tubes. Collaborator samples were shipped for TCRbeta analysis as frozen whole blood, isolated PBMCs, or DNA extracted from either sample type. This chain is built from TRBV10-3 and TRBJ1-2, with TRBD1 identical over 7 junction bases. The sequenced material came from peripheral blood. The source is a woman aged 40 to 50 with acute or convalescent COVID-19. Here the CDR3 is given as CAIPTGVWGGYTF. The nucleotide sequence reads TGTGCCATTCCCACAGGGGTATGGGGTGGCTACACCTTC.